This paragraph covers one TCR beta chain sequence. Its antigen remains unidentified. This sample stems from a study of OX40 agonist ivuxolimab in advanced cancers. Study at large: Patients got intravenous ivuxolimab at 0.01 to 10 mg/kg every 2 weeks.

Broader study findings: Patients with a partial response at 0.1-3.0 mg/kg had among the lowest clonal expansion.

The method was immunoSEQ multiplex PCR; TCRdb's version includes in-frame clones alone and lacks a portion of them. This table has tens of thousands of clones, roughly 87% appearing once. The receptor's source is an adult with an advanced solid tumor such as melanoma, head and neck, liver or kidney cancer. Specimen: CD4+ or CD8+ T cells sorted from blood, collected in a trial of the OX40 agonist ivuxolimab.

CDR3 sequence: CASSPASSGELFF. DNA for the CDR3: TGTGCCAGCAGCCCAGCAAGTTCAGGGGAGCTGTTTTTT. J is TRBJ2-2 and V is TRBV7-7; D is ambiguous. The CDR3 contains 13 residues. CDR1 is SSHAT and CDR2 is FNYEAQ in the germline V gene (reference sequence). V dropped 5 bases and J dropped 8 bases, with 12 bases sitting between them.